This T cell receptor beta chain was documented in a study of cytomegalovirus exposure and HLA in healthy donors. PCR employed 60 Vbeta and 13 Jbeta primers. TCRdb's table, derived via immunoSEQ multiplex PCR, lists solely in-frame clones and lacks some. This sample has 79,000 or so clones; around three quarters occur once, and the top ten carry about 22%. As regards this clone: What it recognizes is unknown.

This CDR3 region has 14 residues. The ends lost 6 bases at V and 6 bases at J; junction bases unmatched: 6. Germline V gives CDR1 LNHDA, CDR2 SQIVND (reference sequence). Study-wide findings and caveats: In a later analysis, TCR beta V- and J-gene trimming was associated with a missense DCLRE1C variant. Excluded were some V segments that proved indistinguishable, including TRBV6-2 and TRBV6-3. As immune exposure information, only CMV serostatus was available.

Sequencing was performed on PBMCs. The chain couples TRBV19 to TRBJ1-5; 9 nucleotides line up with TRBD1. The receptor was derived from a woman in her thirties or forties in good health and CMV-seropositive. The CDR3 DNA reads as TGTGCCAGTAGGGACTGGGACAGGGTTCAGCCCCAGCATTTT. Translating gives CASRDWDRVQPQHF.